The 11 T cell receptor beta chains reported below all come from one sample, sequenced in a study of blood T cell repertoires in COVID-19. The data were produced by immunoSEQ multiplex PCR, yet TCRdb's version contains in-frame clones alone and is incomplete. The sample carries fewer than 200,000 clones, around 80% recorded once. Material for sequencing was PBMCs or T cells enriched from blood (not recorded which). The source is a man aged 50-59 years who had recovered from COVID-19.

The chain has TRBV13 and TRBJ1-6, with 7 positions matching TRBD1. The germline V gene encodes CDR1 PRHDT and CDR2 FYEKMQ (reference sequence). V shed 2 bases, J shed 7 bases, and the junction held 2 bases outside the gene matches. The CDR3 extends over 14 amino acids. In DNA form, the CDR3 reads TGTGCCAGCAGCTTACAGGGGGTAAATTCACCCCTCCACTTT. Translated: CASSLQGVNSPLHF.

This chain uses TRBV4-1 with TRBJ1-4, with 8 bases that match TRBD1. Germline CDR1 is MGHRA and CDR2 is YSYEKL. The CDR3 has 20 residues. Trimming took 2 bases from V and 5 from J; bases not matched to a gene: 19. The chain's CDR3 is CASSQKVPGQVNGGNEKLFF. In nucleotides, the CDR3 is TGCGCCAGCAGCCAAAAGGTTCCGGGACAGGTGAACGGCGGGAATGAAAAACTGTTTTTT.

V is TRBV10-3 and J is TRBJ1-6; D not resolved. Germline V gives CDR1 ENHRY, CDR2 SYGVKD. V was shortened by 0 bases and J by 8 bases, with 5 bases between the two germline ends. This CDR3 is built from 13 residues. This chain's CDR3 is CAISESEDSPLHF. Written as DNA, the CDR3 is TGTGCCATCAGTGAGTCGGAGGATTCACCCCTCCACTTT.

The chain's CDR3 is CASSRRQDEAFF. DNA of the CDR3: TGTGCCAGCAGTAGGAGACAGGACGAAGCTTTCTTT. The J gene is TRBJ1-1, the V gene TRBV6-5; a weak D match, TRBD1 (6 bases). This CDR3 has 12 amino acids. V lost 5 bases, J lost 8 bases, and 12 bases lay in between. Germline values: CDR1 MNHEY, CDR2 SVGAGI.

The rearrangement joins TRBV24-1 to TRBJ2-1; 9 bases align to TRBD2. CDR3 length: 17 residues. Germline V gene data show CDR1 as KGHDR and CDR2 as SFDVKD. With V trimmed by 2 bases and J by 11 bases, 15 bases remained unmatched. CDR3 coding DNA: TGTGCCACCAGTGATTCGCGAAGGGGCGGGGGGGCCCTCCAGCAGTTCTTC. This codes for CATSDSRRGGGALQQFF.

The CDR3 here is CASSRPGQGTYEQYF. The CDR3, as DNA: TGTGCCAGCAGCAGGCCTGGACAGGGAACCTACGAGCAGTACTTC. V gene TRBV5-4 combines with J gene TRBJ2-7; 8 bases fit TRBD1. This CDR3 contains 15 residues. Germline V gives CDR1 SGHNT, CDR2 YYREEE (reference sequence). V lost 4 bases, J lost 2 bases, and 8 bases stayed unmatched.

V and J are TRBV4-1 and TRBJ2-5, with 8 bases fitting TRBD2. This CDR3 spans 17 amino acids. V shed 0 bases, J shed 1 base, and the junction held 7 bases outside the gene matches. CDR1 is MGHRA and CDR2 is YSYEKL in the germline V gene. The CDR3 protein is CASSQDQAGGPQETQYF. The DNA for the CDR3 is TGCGCCAGCAGCCAAGATCAGGCGGGGGGTCCCCAAGAGACCCAGTACTTC.

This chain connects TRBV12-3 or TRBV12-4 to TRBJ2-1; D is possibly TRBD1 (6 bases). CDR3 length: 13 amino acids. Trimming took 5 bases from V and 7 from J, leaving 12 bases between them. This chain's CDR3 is CASSTQGRNEQFF. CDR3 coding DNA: TGTGCCAGCAGTACACAGGGTAGGAATGAGCAGTTCTTC.

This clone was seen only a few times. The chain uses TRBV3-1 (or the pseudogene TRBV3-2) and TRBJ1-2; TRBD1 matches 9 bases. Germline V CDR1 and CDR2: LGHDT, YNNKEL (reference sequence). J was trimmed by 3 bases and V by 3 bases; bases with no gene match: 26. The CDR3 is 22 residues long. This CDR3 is CASSHGFKGKVRTGGGDYGYTF. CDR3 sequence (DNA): TGTGCCAGCAGCCATGGGTTCAAGGGGAAAGTCCGAACAGGGGGCGGTGACTATGGCTACACCTTC.

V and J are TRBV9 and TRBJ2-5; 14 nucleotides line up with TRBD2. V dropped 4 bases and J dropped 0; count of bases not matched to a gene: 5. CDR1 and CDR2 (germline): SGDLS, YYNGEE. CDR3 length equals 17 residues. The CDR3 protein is CASSMGLAGEYQETQYF. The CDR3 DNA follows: TGTGCCAGCAGCATGGGACTAGCGGGGGAGTACCAAGAGACCCAGTACTTC.

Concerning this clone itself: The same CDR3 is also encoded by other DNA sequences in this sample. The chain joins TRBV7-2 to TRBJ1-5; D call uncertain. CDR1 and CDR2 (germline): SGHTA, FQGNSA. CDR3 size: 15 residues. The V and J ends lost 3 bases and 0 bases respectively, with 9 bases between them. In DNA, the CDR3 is TGTGCCAGCAGCTTGGGCCAGAATAGCAATCAGCCCCAGCATTTT. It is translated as CASSLGQNSNQPQHF. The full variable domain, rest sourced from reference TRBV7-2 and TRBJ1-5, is GAGVSQSPSNKVTEKGKDVELRCDPISGHTALYWYRQSLGQGLEFLIYFQGNSAPDKSGLPSDRFSAERTGGSVSTLTIQRTQQEDSAVYLCASSLGQNSNQPQHFGDGTRLSIL.